The T cell receptor beta chain described here comes from a study of blood T cells in healthy people across ages. The CDR3 spans 16 residues. Germline CDR1 reads SGHAT; CDR2 reads FQNNGV. Primed by a sample-barcoded 5' primer and a J-beta primer mix, a second PCR proceeded for about 6 to 11 cycles. MiXCR, run by TCRdb on the 5' RACE reads, gives a single entry per CDR3 protein. The sample consists of 650,000 to 900,000 distinct CDR3 sequences, under 80% of them appearing once. The chain links TRBV11-2 to TRBJ2-7; 9 bases are shared with TRBD2. With the DNA end fitting TRBJ2-5 better, the J assignment may be wrong. The TCR comes from a man aged 25 to 45 in good health. The source material was blood. CDR3 DNA: TGTGCCAGCAGCTTACGACTAGCGGAGCCCCAAGAGACCCAGTACTTC. Translation: CASSLRLAEPQETQYF.